The 30 T cell receptor beta chains below come from one sample, sequenced in a study of shared clonotypes between healthy human individuals. Sequenced by immunoSEQ multiplex PCR; TCRdb stores in-frame clones only, minus some. The sample lists roughly 220,000 clones, about 65% seen once, with 11% in the top ten. Input material: memory CD4+ T cells sorted from blood. Subset given: CD45RA-negative fraction. These receptors came from a man younger than 40 in good health.

In this sample, this clone turned up once. The V gene is TRBV5-1, the J gene TRBJ2-7, with a tentative D call TRBD1 (6 bases). Germline lookup yields CDR1 SGHRS and CDR2 YFSETQ. The CDR3 totals 17 residues. Trimming removed 4 bases from V and 2 bases from J, with 22 bases in between. This chain's CDR3 is CASSARTARSKTYEQYF. In DNA, the CDR3 is TGCGCCAGCAGCGCACGGACAGCAAGGTCTAAAACCTACGAGCAGTACTTC.

This clone was observed at least ten times. The chain combines TRBV30 with TRBJ1-3; D gene uncertain. V gave up 4 bases and J gave up 5 bases, with 12 bases separating them. The CDR3 runs 13 residues. Per the germline V gene, CDR1 is GTSNPN and CDR2 is SVGIG (reference sequence). CDR3 in DNA: TGTGCCTGGACCCTCGGGTTTCGAAACACCATATATTTT. Protein sequence: CAWTLGFRNTIYF.

V is TRBV6-4 and J is TRBJ2-3; 8 positions match TRBD1. The CDR3 totals 15 residues. Germline V gene data show CDR1 as MRHNA and CDR2 as SNTAGT. V shed 5 bases, J shed 2 bases, and the junction held 6 bases outside the gene matches. In nucleotides, the CDR3 is TGTGCCAGCAGTCAACAGGGGGTCAACACAGATACGCAGTATTTT. Its translation: CASSQQGVNTDTQYF.

The chain has TRBV18 and TRBJ2-3, with a weak D call TRBD2 (7 bases). The CDR3 runs to 16 residues. Trimming left V 3 bases short and J 0 bases short, with 13 bases between. CDR1 and CDR2 from the germline V gene are KGHSH and LQKENI. The CDR3 nucleotides read TGTGCCAGCTCACCGCGGGGGCCCGGCAGCACAGATACGCAGTATTTT. It specifies CASSPRGPGSTDTQYF.

This clone was seen ten or more times. This chain links TRBV5-4 with TRBJ2-1, with 8 bases lining up with TRBD2. V was pared by 5 bases and J by 7 bases, with 11 bases of the junction left unmatched. The CDR3 is made up of 15 amino acids. Looked up from germline, CDR1 is SGHNT and CDR2 is YYREEE (reference sequence). The CDR3 loop is CASRVGGEVRNEQFF. For the CDR3, the DNA is TGTGCCAGCAGGGTCGGGGGGGAAGTTCGGAATGAGCAGTTCTTC.

This clone was observed at least ten times. This chain links TRBV27 with TRBJ2-3; a weak D match, TRBD2 (6 bases). This CDR3 comprises 14 residues. Deletions cut 6 bases from V and 3 bases from J, with 13 bases between. Germline V gives CDR1 MNHEY, CDR2 SMNVEV (reference sequence). For the CDR3, the DNA is TGTGCCAGCAGCCGGGACTCAAGGACAGATACGCAGTATTTT. The encoded protein is CASSRDSRTDTQYF.

The gene calls are TRBV28 and TRBJ2-3; 8 positions match TRBD2. Germline V CDR1 and CDR2: MDHEN, SYDVKM. Trimming at V came to 6 bases and at J to 7 bases, leaving 12 bases not matched to a gene. The CDR3 contains 15 residues. The CDR3 nucleotides read TGTGCCAGCAGCCTTACTAGCGGACCAGGCAATACGCAGTATTTT. It encodes CASSLTSGPGNTQYF.

The CDR3 spells CASSPAGTPETQYF. DNA for the CDR3: TGTGCCAGCAGCCCGGCTGGGACACCAGAGACCCAGTACTTC. The V gene is TRBV5-6, the J gene TRBJ2-5; tentative D call: TRBD1 (6 bases). This CDR3 has 14 amino acids. Trimming cost V 4 bases and J 4 bases, with 14 bases left between them. Germline assignment: CDR1 SGHDT and CDR2 YYEEEE.

This sequence joins TRBV29-1 and TRBJ2-1, with TRBD2 identical over 8 bases. This CDR3 comprises 14 residues. V was pared by 3 bases and J by 4 bases, with 5 bases of the junction left unmatched. The germline V gene has CDR1 SQVTM and CDR2 ANQGSEA. DNA for the CDR3: TGCAGCGTTGATCCTAGCGGGCTTTACAATGAGCAGTTCTTC. Amino acid sequence: CSVDPSGLYNEQFF.

The chain couples TRBV7-8 to TRBJ2-5; 9 bases are a match to TRBD1. Trimming cost V 3 bases and J 7 bases; bases outside gene matches: 6. CDR3 length: 14 amino acids. CDR1 is SGHVS, CDR2 FQNEAQ, per germline. This chain's CDR3 is CASSLDRGVVTQYF. The DNA of the CDR3 is TGTGCCAGCAGCTTGGACAGGGGTGTCGTGACCCAGTACTTC.

This sequence joins TRBV9 and TRBJ2-3; TRBD2 matches at 11 bases. V lost 2 bases, J lost 4 bases, and 9 bases stayed unmatched. The CDR3 is 17 residues long. Germline values: CDR1 SGDLS, CDR2 YYNGEE. CDR3 sequence reads: CASSVRGDSGGADTQYF. DNA of the CDR3: TGTGCCAGCAGCGTTAGAGGGGATAGCGGGGGGGCAGATACGCAGTATTTT.

This clone was counted between two and nine times. The rearrangement links TRBV2 to TRBJ2-1; D gene ambiguous. CDR3 size: 14 residues. Per the germline V gene, CDR1 is SNHLY and CDR2 is FYNNEI. Between the trimmed V and J ends, which lost 3 bases and 5 bases, there was a span of 11 bases. CDR3 protein: CASSEMGWDNEQFF. The CDR3 DNA reads as TGTGCCAGCAGTGAGATGGGCTGGGACAATGAGCAGTTCTTC.

CDR3 region: CSARDHYEQYF. The CDR3 DNA is TGCAGTGCTAGAGACCACTACGAGCAGTACTTC. The J gene is TRBJ2-7, the V gene TRBV20-1; no clear D gene. Germline CDR1 DFQATT, CDR2 SNEGSKA (reference sequence). The V and J ends lost 0 bases and 3 bases respectively, with 3 bases between them. CDR3 length equals 11 residues.

The chain links TRBV6-6 to TRBJ2-2; D gene unclear. Germline-derived CDR1 and CDR2 are MNHNY and SVGAGI (reference sequence). The CDR3 contains 13 residues. The V gene lost 4 bases and the J gene lost 15 bases, with 18 bases spanning the gap. CDR3 sequence reads: CASSSINPAVVFF. The DNA of the CDR3 is TGTGCCAGCAGTTCGATAAATCCCGCGGTCGTGTTTTTT.

The chain carries TRBV6-1 and TRBJ2-5; D gene unclear. CDR3 length: 17 amino acids. The germline V gene has CDR1 MNHNS and CDR2 SASEGT. The V end lost 3 bases, the J end lost 2 bases, and 19 bases lay between the germline ends. This CDR3 is CASSDALRTGAQETQYF. In nucleotides, the CDR3 is TGTGCCAGCAGTGACGCCCTACGAACTGGAGCGCAAGAGACCCAGTACTTC.

The rearrangement links TRBV19 to TRBJ1-2; D unclear. The length of the CDR3 is 14 residues. V shed 7 bases and J shed 1 base, with 13 bases lying between them. Germline assignment: CDR1 LNHDA and CDR2 SQIVND (reference sequence). This CDR3 is CASTSLLRNYGYTF. The CDR3 DNA reads TGTGCCAGTACTTCCCTACTACGTAACTATGGCTACACCTTC.

The gene calls are TRBV2 and TRBJ2-1; a weak D match, TRBD2 (6 bases). Looked up from germline, CDR1 is SNHLY and CDR2 is FYNNEI. V gave up 8 bases and J gave up 0 bases, with 8 bases separating them. The CDR3 spans 13 residues. CDR3 sequence reads: CASAGSSYNEQFF. CDR3 DNA: TGTGCCAGCGCCGGGAGCTCCTACAATGAGCAGTTCTTC.

The chain combines TRBV15 with TRBJ1-2; possibly TRBD1 for D (6 bases). Germline assignment: CDR1 LNHNV and CDR2 YYDKDF (reference sequence). The CDR3 spans 14 residues. Trimming removed 1 base at V and 8 bases at J, with 14 bases between. The CDR3 loop reads CATSRGGAVRGYTF. CDR3 sequence (DNA): TGTGCCACCAGCAGAGGGGGGGCGGTCCGCGGCTACACCTTC.

The V call is TRBV28, the J call TRBJ2-4; D possibly corresponds to TRBD2 (5 bases). CDR3 size: 14 residues. V lost 2 bases and J lost 13, with 18 bases in between. Germline V gene data show CDR1 as MDHEN and CDR2 as SYDVKM. The CDR3, as DNA: TGTGCCAGCAGTTTAGTCACACCCAATACGGGGCAGTACTTC. Encoded protein: CASSLVTPNTGQYF.

Ten or more counts support this clone. This chain connects TRBV27 to TRBJ1-2; TRBD1 matches at 7 bases. CDR1 and CDR2 (germline): MNHEY, SMNVEV (reference sequence). J lost 9 bases, V lost 8 bases, and 9 bases had no gene match. The length of the CDR3 is 12 residues. In nucleotides, the CDR3 is TGTGCCAGCGGATTGACAGGGATGAGCTACACCTTC. This sequence encodes CASGLTGMSYTF.

The chain has TRBV9 and TRBJ2-1; 8 nucleotides align to TRBD2. The CDR3 is 14 residues long. With 1 base clipped from V and 6 bases from J, the junction kept 3 bases outside the gene matches. Looked up from germline, CDR1 is SGDLS and CDR2 is YYNGEE. This CDR3 reads CASSVRTSFNEQFF. In DNA, the CDR3 is TGTGCCAGCAGCGTAAGGACTAGCTTCAATGAGCAGTTCTTC.

This chain connects TRBV6-1 to TRBJ1-2; 7 bases are shared with TRBD1. Per germline, CDR1 MNHNS and CDR2 SASEGT. The CDR3 has 15 residues. V was pared by 1 base and J by 6 bases, with 8 bases of the junction left unmatched. In DNA, the CDR3 is TGTGCCAGCAGTGAAGAGCGACAGGGAGTCGATGGCTACACCTTC. Protein: CASSEERQGVDGYTF.

This chain uses TRBV28 with TRBJ2-1; D perhaps matches TRBD2 (6 bases). The germline V and J ends were trimmed by 0 bases and 2 bases, with 8 bases remaining between them. Germline V gene data show CDR1 as MDHEN and CDR2 as SYDVKM. CDR3 size: 15 residues. The CDR3 DNA reads as TGTGCCAGCAGTTTATGGGCTAGCGCCTACAATGAGCAGTTCTTC. Amino acid sequence: CASSLWASAYNEQFF.

On this clone: Additional DNA sequences in this sample encode the identical CDR3. The CDR3 DNA is TGTGCCAGCTCACCACGTCGGGGTTACGAGCAGTACTTC. Its protein product is CASSPRRGYEQYF. This chain uses TRBV18 with TRBJ2-7; a possible D gene is TRBD2 (5 bases). CDR3 size: 13 residues. V was shortened by 1 base and J by 4 bases, with 8 bases between the two germline ends. Looked up from germline, CDR1 is KGHSH and CDR2 is LQKENI.

The CDR3 DNA follows: TGTGCCAGCAGGGCCGGGCGTTGGCACAATGAGCAGTTCTTC. Its protein product is CASRAGRWHNEQFF. V gene TRBV28 combines with J gene TRBJ2-1; no clear D gene. This CDR3 is 14 amino acids long. The ends were cut back, 6 bases at V and 5 bases at J, with 14 bases in the middle. Germline V gives CDR1 MDHEN, CDR2 SYDVKM.

This chain uses TRBV29-1 with TRBJ2-7; unclear D gene. Germline V gene lookup returns CDR1 SQVTM and CDR2 ANQGSEA. Trimming stripped 7 bases from V and 0 bases from J, with 10 bases between. CDR3 size: 12 residues. DNA for the CDR3: TGCAGCGCATGGACGGCCTCCTACGAGCAGTACTTC. It specifies CSAWTASYEQYF.

The rearrangement uses TRBV28 and TRBJ2-2, with 8 bases fitting TRBD1. The germline V gene encodes CDR1 MDHEN and CDR2 SYDVKM. This CDR3 has 18 residues. J was trimmed by 1 base and V by 5 bases; bases with no gene match: 12. The chain's CDR3 is CASSPLGTGRGNTGELFF. In nucleotides, the CDR3 is TGTGCCAGCAGTCCTCTCGGGACAGGAAGAGGGAACACCGGGGAGCTGTTTTTT.

This clone was counted between two and nine times. The chain joins TRBV2 to TRBJ1-3; no firm D call. CDR3 length equals 14 residues. Per germline, CDR1 SNHLY and CDR2 FYNNEI. V was trimmed by 1 base and J by 8 bases, leaving 12 bases between them. This chain's CDR3 is CASSEGVDGDTIYF. CDR3 DNA sequence: TGTGCCAGCAGTGAAGGGGTGGACGGTGACACCATATATTTT.

J is TRBJ2-1 and V is TRBV4-2, with TRBD2 matching over 8 bases. Trimming removed 0 bases from V and 2 bases from J; junction bases left unmatched: 12. This CDR3 has 19 amino acids. The germline CDR1 and CDR2 sequences are LGHNA and YNFKEQ. DNA for the CDR3: TGTGCCAGCAGCCAAGAATGGGCCGTGGGTAGCGGGGCCTACAATGAGCAGTTCTTC. Translating gives CASSQEWAVGSGAYNEQFF.

The J gene is TRBJ2-7, the V gene TRBV5-5; D may be TRBD2 (6 bases). Trimming removed 1 base at V and 0 bases at J, with 11 bases between. Germline lookup yields CDR1 SGHKS and CDR2 YYEKEE (reference sequence). This CDR3 has 15 residues. The CDR3 here is CASSLSAGTSYEQYF. The CDR3 nucleotides read TGTGCCAGCAGCTTGTCTGCGGGGACCTCCTACGAGCAGTACTTC. Using reference TRBV5-5 and TRBJ2-7 for the parts outside the CDR3, the full variable domain is DAGVTQSPTHLIKTRGQQVTLRCSPISGHKSVSWYQQVLGQGPQFIFQYYEKEERGRGNFPDRFSARQFPNYSSELNVNALLLGDSALYLCASSLSAGTSYEQYFGPGTRLTVT.